This passage covers 31 T cell receptor beta chains from one sample sequenced in a study of cytomegalovirus exposure and HLA in healthy donors. It was with 60 Vbeta and 13 Jbeta primers that the PCR ran. Some clones are missing from TCRdb's copy, which holds only in-frame ones; the method was immunoSEQ multiplex PCR. The profile shows 150,000 to 180,000 clones, 75% to 85% of them singletons. The material sequenced was PBMCs. Source of these receptors: a woman aged 40 to 55 in good health and CMV-seropositive.

There are a few counts of this clone. This chain connects TRBV29-1 to TRBJ1-2, with D possibly being TRBD1 (5 bases). The V gene's germline CDR1 is SQVTM and CDR2 ANQGSEA. V lost 4 bases and J 8 bases, leaving 14 bases between the germline ends. The CDR3 is made up of 12 amino acids. CDR3 sequence reads: CSVVRDREGYTF. The CDR3 DNA sequence: TGCAGCGTTGTAAGAGACAGAGAGGGCTACACCTTC.

This clone came up a few times. The gene calls are TRBV29-1 and TRBJ2-1; 10 nucleotides agree with TRBD2. V lost 5 bases, J lost 7 bases, and 5 bases stayed unmatched. The CDR3 covers 13 residues. From germline, CDR1 is SQVTM and CDR2 ANQGSEA. CDR3 protein: CSVLAGDDNEQFF. Written as DNA, the CDR3 is TGCAGCGTTCTAGCGGGAGATGATAATGAGCAGTTCTTC.

V and J are TRBV11-2 and TRBJ2-7, with D tentatively TRBD2 (5 bases). Germline CDR1 and CDR2: SGHAT and FQNNGV. The V end was cut by 4 bases, the J end by 4 bases, with 17 bases between. This CDR3 spans 15 amino acids. In DNA form, the CDR3 reads TGTGCCAGCAGCTCAACCCGGACTTCCCTATACGAGCAGTACTTC. Translation gives CASSSTRTSLYEQYF.

This clone has just one count. The chain carries TRBV7-8 and TRBJ1-1; D is uncertain. This CDR3 is built from 12 residues. The V end lost 5 bases, the J end lost 2 bases, and 6 bases lay between the germline ends. Per germline, CDR1 SGHVS and CDR2 FQNEAQ. CDR3 nucleotides: TGTGCCAGCAGCCCAATTAACACTGAAGCTTTCTTT. It specifies CASSPINTEAFF.

The chain carries TRBV18 and TRBJ2-5, with a possible D match to TRBD2 (6 bases). This CDR3 comprises 14 residues. Germline V gene lookup returns CDR1 KGHSH and CDR2 LQKENI. Trimming cost V 2 bases and J 2 bases, with 9 bases left between them. The CDR3 loop reads CASSPSGEQETQYF. The DNA of the CDR3 is TGTGCCAGCTCACCATCGGGGGAGCAAGAGACCCAGTACTTC.

This clone was recorded a few times. This chain links TRBV5-1 with TRBJ2-7; D perhaps matches TRBD1 (7 bases). Germline V gene lookup returns CDR1 SGHRS and CDR2 YFSETQ. Between the trimmed V and J ends, which lost 4 bases and 3 bases, there was a span of 20 bases. The CDR3 contains 16 residues. The CDR3, as DNA: TGCGCCAGCAGCCGTCAGGGGGGCGCCCTTAGCTACGAGCAGTACTTC. Its translation: CASSRQGGALSYEQYF.

V and J are TRBV6-1 and TRBJ2-1, with TRBD2 matching 8 bases. CDR3 length: 16 residues. Germline CDR1 MNHNS, CDR2 SASEGT. After removal of 4 bases from V and 5 bases from J, the junction contained 10 bases not matched to a gene. The CDR3 loop is CASSGAVAGSHNEQFF. The CDR3 DNA follows: TGTGCCAGCAGTGGGGCGGTAGCGGGATCCCACAATGAGCAGTTCTTC.

The chain carries TRBV2 and TRBJ1-3; the D gene is possibly TRBD1 (5 bases). This CDR3 spans 14 amino acids. Trimming shortened V by 5 bases and J by 2 bases, and 10 bases separated the two germline ends. Germline V gene sequence: CDR1 SNHLY, CDR2 FYNNEI. CDR3 sequence reads: CASSLAGTGNTIYF. The CDR3 coding sequence is TGTGCCAGCAGTCTGGCAGGGACTGGAAACACCATATATTTT. Drawing the rest from reference TRBV2 and TRBJ1-3, the complete variable domain is EPEVTQTPSHQVTQMGQEVILRCVPISNHLYFYWYRQILGQKVEFLVSFYNNEISEKSEIFDDQFSVERPDGSNFTLKIRSTKLEDSAMYFCASSLAGTGNTIYFGEGSWLTVV.

CDR3 amino acids: CALRTSGSADTQYF. CDR3 nucleotide sequence: TGTGCCCTCCGGACTAGCGGCAGCGCAGATACGCAGTATTTT. The gene calls are TRBV7-9 and TRBJ2-3; 10 bases are a match to TRBD2. CDR3 length equals 14 residues. Looked up from germline, CDR1 is SEHNR and CDR2 is FQNEAQ (reference sequence). With 11 bases clipped from V and 4 bases from J, the junction kept 9 bases outside the gene matches.

About this clone itself: Just one base apart from a much larger clone, this may be a read error. This chain joins TRBV5-4 and TRBJ2-3; D is unclear. Germline-derived CDR1 and CDR2 are SGHNT and YYREEE (reference sequence). Trimming shortened V by 0 bases and J by 0 bases, and 5 bases separated the two germline ends. The CDR3 runs 14 residues. CDR3 in DNA: TGTGCCAGCAGCTTGGTCGGGAGCACAGATACGCAGTATTTT. Its translation is CASSLVGSTDTQYF.

The chain recombines TRBV7-3 with TRBJ2-5; 12 bases are a match to TRBD2. With V trimmed by 5 bases and J by 5 bases, 3 bases remained unmatched. The CDR3 length is 14 residues. Germline V gives CDR1 SGHTA, CDR2 FQGTGA. This chain's CDR3 is CASSPTSGSETQYF. The CDR3 coding sequence is TGTGCCAGCAGCCCGACTAGCGGGAGTGAGACCCAGTACTTC.

This clone was recorded only once. The rearrangement links TRBV7-9 to TRBJ2-1, with D possibly TRBD1 on 5 matching bases. This CDR3 has 16 residues. V lost 1 base to trimming and J lost 4 bases, with 14 bases between them. Germline V gene data show CDR1 as SEHNR and CDR2 as FQNEAQ (reference sequence). In nucleotides, the CDR3 is TGTGCCAGCAGCTTAGAGGCAGTCAGGGCGTACAATGAGCAGTTCTTC. Translated, it gives CASSLEAVRAYNEQFF.

V usage is TRBV6-1 and J usage is TRBJ1-2; D gene unclear. The CDR3 totals 14 residues. V was shortened by 3 bases and J by 4 bases, with 12 bases between the two germline ends. Germline loops: CDR1 MNHNS, CDR2 SASEGT. CDR3 nucleotide sequence: TGTGCCAGCAGTGAGACCAGGAGGATCTATGGCTACACCTTC. Amino acid sequence: CASSETRRIYGYTF.

The chain is built from TRBV13 and TRBJ1-1; no clear D. Trimming stripped 4 bases from V and 8 bases from J, with 8 bases between. CDR1 is PRHDT, CDR2 FYEKMQ, per germline (reference sequence). The CDR3 extends over 11 amino acids. CDR3 residues: CASSSRGEAFF. CDR3 in DNA: TGTGCCAGCAGCTCCCGGGGAGAAGCTTTCTTT.

The V and J genes are TRBV28 and TRBJ1-1; 7 positions match TRBD1. Trimming removed 3 bases from V and 5 bases from J; junction bases left unmatched: 12. The CDR3 loop spans 16 amino acids. Germline V gene data show CDR1 as MDHEN and CDR2 as SYDVKM. The CDR3, as DNA: TGTGCCAGCAGTTTTAGATCGGACAGGCGTAGGACTGAAGCTTTCTTT. This codes for CASSFRSDRRRTEAFF.

The V and J genes are TRBV11-3 and TRBJ2-4, with 7 positions matching TRBD2. Germline V gives CDR1 SGHNT, CDR2 YENEEA. The CDR3 is 15 amino acids. J gave up 6 bases and V 5 bases, and 10 bases lay outside the gene matches. CDR3 sequence reads: CASSVGRAGRNIQYF. The CDR3 DNA is TGTGCCAGCAGCGTAGGGAGGGCGGGGAGAAACATTCAGTACTTC.

The rearrangement links TRBV7-3 to TRBJ2-3, with 12 bases identical to TRBD2. Trimming cost V 5 bases and J 4 bases; bases outside gene matches: 4. The germline V gene has CDR1 SGHTA and CDR2 FQGTGA. The CDR3 consists of 15 residues. The CDR3 sequence: CASSKTSGSSDTQYF. CDR3 bases: TGTGCCAGCAGCAAGACTAGCGGGAGTTCAGATACGCAGTATTTT.

The gene calls are TRBV7-6 and TRBJ1-5; 11 nucleotides match TRBD1. There are 15 residues in the CDR3. The trim removed 4 bases at V and 6 bases at J, leaving 5 bases unmatched. Per the germline V gene, CDR1 is SGHVS and CDR2 is FNYEAQ. The CDR3 sequence is CASSSDRGLVQPQHF. CDR3 DNA sequence: TGTGCCAGCAGCTCGGACAGGGGGCTGGTTCAGCCCCAGCATTTT.

The V and J genes are TRBV14 and TRBJ2-7; 7 bases are a match to TRBD1. The germline gives CDR1 SGHDN, CDR2 FVKESK. Trimming at V came to 4 bases and at J to 2 bases, leaving 2 bases not matched to a gene. This CDR3 is built from 13 residues. For the CDR3, the DNA is TGTGCCAGCAGCCGACAGGGCCCCTACGAGCAGTACTTC. Translation gives CASSRQGPYEQYF.

This clone was recorded at least ten times. The J gene is TRBJ1-5, the V gene TRBV28, with 10 bases that match TRBD1. The CDR3 covers 14 residues. Germline CDR1 is MDHEN and CDR2 is SYDVKM. After removal of 6 bases from V and 4 bases from J, the junction contained 3 bases not matched to a gene. The CDR3 nucleotides are TGTGCCAGCAGGAGGGGACAGGGGAATCAGCCCCAGCATTTT. Its protein is CASRRGQGNQPQHF.

V usage is TRBV27 and J usage is TRBJ2-3; 7 nucleotides align to TRBD2. The V gene end was trimmed by 6 bases and the J gene end by 2 bases; junction bases not matched to a gene: 5. Germline V gene lookup returns CDR1 MNHEY and CDR2 SMNVEV (reference sequence). The CDR3 totals 14 residues. The DNA of the CDR3 is TGTGCCAGCAGGCCTGCGGGAGTCACAGATACGCAGTATTTT. It codes for CASRPAGVTDTQYF.

This clone turned up a few times. J is TRBJ2-7 and V is TRBV6-1; D unclear. Germline CDR1 is MNHNS and CDR2 is SASEGT. Trimming removed 5 bases at V and 4 bases at J, with 12 bases between. The CDR3 extends over 13 amino acids. The CDR3 nucleotides are TGTGCCAGCAGTCCCCTAAATCTATACGAGCAGTACTTC. It translates to CASSPLNLYEQYF.

V is TRBV28 and J is TRBJ2-1; the match to TRBD2 covers 15 bases. V shed 1 base and J 0 bases; nucleotides not matched to a gene: 10. CDR3 length: 21 residues. Per germline, CDR1 MDHEN and CDR2 SYDVKM. Written as DNA, the CDR3 is TGTGCCAGCAGTTTATCTAGGACTAGCGGGAGGGCCCCGAGCTCCTACAATGAGCAGTTCTTC. It encodes CASSLSRTSGRAPSSYNEQFF.

In its sample, this clone was seen a few times. This chain connects TRBV11-3 to TRBJ2-5; no firm D call. V gave up 1 base and J gave up 4 bases, with 7 bases separating them. This CDR3 has 13 residues. Germline V gene sequence: CDR1 SGHNT, CDR2 YENEEA. The CDR3 reads CASSLVPVETQYF. DNA for the CDR3: TGTGCCAGCAGCTTAGTCCCCGTAGAGACCCAGTACTTC. Based on the CDR3 plus reference TRBV11-3 and TRBJ2-5, the full variable domain is EAGVVQSPRYKIIEKKQPVAFWCNPISGHNTLYWYLQNLGQGPELLIRYENEEAVDDSQLPKDRFSAERLKGVDSTLKIQPAELGDSAVYLCASSLVPVETQYFGPGTRLLVL.

The chain joins TRBV5-1 to TRBJ2-5; the match to TRBD2 covers 12 bases. Germline V gene sequence: CDR1 SGHRS, CDR2 YFSETQ. With 4 bases clipped from V and 2 bases from J, the junction kept 3 bases outside the gene matches. The CDR3 spans 15 residues. CDR3 loop: CASSLGLAGQETQYF. For the CDR3, the DNA is TGCGCCAGCAGCCTAGGACTAGCGGGGCAAGAGACCCAGTACTTC.

CDR3 nucleotide sequence: TGTGCCAGCAGCTTATTGGGGGCCCCTTTGGATGAGCAGTTCTTC. Translation gives CASSLLGAPLDEQFF. The rearrangement joins TRBV7-3 to TRBJ2-1; a possible D gene is TRBD1 (6 bases). V lost 2 bases, J lost 8 bases, and 16 bases lay in between. The V gene's germline CDR1 is SGHTA and CDR2 FQGTGA. CDR3 size: 15 residues.

The rearrangement links TRBV19 to TRBJ2-1; 7 nucleotides match TRBD2. Germline lookup yields CDR1 LNHDA and CDR2 SQIVND (reference sequence). The V gene end was trimmed by 6 bases and the J gene end by 8 bases; junction bases not matched to a gene: 13. The CDR3 has 15 residues. The CDR3 loop reads CASRLSGAAEDEQFF. CDR3 DNA sequence: TGTGCCAGTAGGCTAAGCGGGGCGGCTGAAGATGAGCAGTTCTTC.

This chain joins TRBV27 and TRBJ2-7; D is perhaps TRBD1 (6 bases). Trimming stripped 4 bases from V and 3 bases from J, with 10 bases between. The CDR3 has 13 residues. CDR1 MNHEY and CDR2 SMNVEV come from the germline V gene (reference sequence). This CDR3 is CASSWGHLYEQYF. The CDR3 nucleotides are TGTGCCAGCAGTTGGGGACACCTCTACGAGCAGTACTTC.

The chain employs TRBV11-3 and TRBJ2-1; D call uncertain. The CDR3 spans 15 residues. From germline, CDR1 is SGHNT and CDR2 YENEEA. Trimming pared 0 bases from V and 2 bases from J, leaving 8 bases between. CDR3 sequence: CASSLDRQAYNEQFF. CDR3 coding DNA: TGTGCCAGCAGCTTAGATCGCCAGGCCTACAATGAGCAGTTCTTC.

V usage is TRBV4-1 and J usage is TRBJ2-5; 9 nucleotides agree with TRBD1. The V gene's germline CDR1 is MGHRA and CDR2 YSYEKL. This CDR3 spans 17 amino acids. J lost 2 bases, V lost 6 bases, and 13 bases had no gene match. As DNA, the CDR3 is TGCGCCAGCAGGGGGTCCTCCGGGACAGGGAATCAAGAGACCCAGTACTTC. Protein product: CASRGSSGTGNQETQYF.

The CDR3 is CASSPNRGTSNEQFF. The CDR3 coding sequence is TGTGCCAGCAGCCCTAATCGGGGGACTAGCAATGAGCAGTTCTTC. The chain joins TRBV13 to TRBJ2-1, with 8 bases that match TRBD2. Per the germline V gene, CDR1 is PRHDT and CDR2 is FYEKMQ (reference sequence). CDR3 size: 15 residues. The V segment lost 5 bases and the J segment 6 bases; nucleotides outside the gene matches: 9.